Below, one TCR beta chain is given with its context. Its antigen remains unknown. This entry is derived from a study of shared clonotypes between healthy human individuals. CDR1 is SGHRS, CDR2 YFSETQ, per germline. The ends lost 2 bases at V and 5 bases at J; junction bases unmatched: 5. This CDR3 spans 15 amino acids. Method: immunoSEQ multiplex PCR; TCRdb's copy keeps in-frame clones and lacks some. This sample has over a million clones, with approximately 98.5% found just once. Study outcomes and limitations: Naive subsets generally exceeded memory subsets in estimated richness.

Sequencing was performed on naive CD4+ T cells sorted from blood. The subset is: CD45RA+ positively selected. The V gene is TRBV5-1, the J gene TRBJ2-2; 8 positions agree with TRBD1. This sequence originates from a man aged 25 to 40 in good health. The CDR3 spells CASSFRDRLTGELFF. The CDR3 nucleotides read TGCGCCAGCAGCTTCCGGGACAGGTTGACCGGGGAGCTGTTTTTT.